This T cell receptor (beta chain) was sequenced during a study of blood T cell repertoires in COVID-19. About the study: PBMCs, B-cell-depleted T cells, or T cells provided the cDNA or gDNA that made up the material.

Researchers sorted participants into cohorts using their self-reported clinical history. Assay: immunoSEQ multiplex PCR; the TCRdb copy retains only in-frame clones and omits some. The sample shows roughly 450,000 clones, 90% of them seen only once. The CDR3 totals 14 residues. The germline CDR1 and CDR2 sequences are SGHDT and YYEEEE. Trimming shortened V by 6 bases and J by 0 bases, and 10 bases separated the two germline ends. What was sequenced was PBMCs or T cells enriched from blood (not recorded which). The chain employs TRBV5-6 and TRBJ2-1; a weak D match, TRBD2 (6 bases). The origin of this receptor is a man aged 18 to 29 who had recovered from COVID-19. The DNA for the CDR3 is TGTGCCAGCACCTGGAGGGGCTCCTACAATGAGCAGTTCTTC. Protein sequence: CASTWRGSYNEQFF.